What follows is one T cell receptor beta chain and its context. This clonotype was detected only once. Its antigen is still unknown. No much larger clone exists at a distance of one base, and base qualities are not known. One read is thin evidence. The entry originates in a study of T cells in Graves' hyperthyroidism and ophthalmopathy (dated by TCRdb to the late 2010s). The study in broad terms: Peripheral blood samples were taken at the time of initial diagnosis, prior to any treatment. For training and testing, the 95 to 100 patients in the discovery cohort were randomly divided in a 7:3 ratio. Thyroid tissue and blood T-cell repertoires from about six Graves' hyperthyroidism patients were also compared in the study. Following sampling, methimazole starting at 30 mg daily was given to hyperthyroidism patients, and high-dose intravenous methylprednisolone was given to ophthalmopathy patients. According to the paper, TCR Vbeta CDR3 sequencing was carried out on some 140 peripheral blood samples, which came from some 41 ophthalmopathy, approximately 72 hyperthyroidism and roughly 17 progressor patients. TCR V-J signatures able to tell the groups apart were searched for in a discovery cohort of 100 patients, of whom 43 had Graves' ophthalmopathy and 55 to 60 had stable Graves' hyperthyroidism. An independent validation cohort of some 18 hyperthyroidism patients and approximately 17 patients who later progressed to ophthalmopathy tested prospective prediction of ophthalmopathy.

Stable Graves' hyperthyroidism was defined as the absence of progression to ophthalmopathy over 18 months of follow-up. Hyperthyroidism patients were aged 18 to 65 years and newly diagnosed, with disease duration of less than 2 months. The study excluded patients with uncontrolled infections, other autoimmune diseases, pregnancy or lactation. Diagnoses relied on clinical symptoms, serum thyroxine and TRAb, thyroid ultrasound and orbital computed tomography. PBMCs were separated from under 12 ml of fresh peripheral blood using Ficoll-Paque density gradient centrifugation. Total RNA was extracted using Trizol reagent, and RNA quality was assessed on an Agilent 2100 Bioanalyzer. Including the terminal cysteine and phenylalanine, the CDR3 comprises 15 residues. Just the 45-base CDR3 DNA is kept, in frame starting at base 1. The junction carries 20 bases between V and J, which are trimmed by 7 bases and 7 bases respectively.

The TCR beta CDR3 regions were amplified from RNA transcripts. The TCR CDR3 was subjected to a first round of RT-PCR using the HTBI primer set and the Qiagen OneStep RT-PCR kit. The libraries were constructed in a second round of multiplex PCR and then size-selected and purified. Sequencing of the libraries was done on an Illumina HiSeq2000 using paired-end 100 bp reads. In the original analysis: SOAPnuke was used to process the raw data, removing reads that contained adapters or uncalled bases, had a mean Phred below 15, or lacked an exact match to the constant primer or identifier. COPE v1.2.5 was used to merge the high-quality paired reads, and each unique nucleotide sequence was defined as a clonotype. MiTCR v1.1 was used to align clonotypes to the IMGT TRBV, TRBD and TRBJ reference segments. The analysis was restricted to V-J combinations with a frequency above 0.0001, which together covered 99.2% of the repertoires. A TCS score was defined as the ratio between F50 (clonal expansion) and ExV (chaos), using BLOSUM62-based TCRdist between CDR3 peptides within each V-J. Welch's t-statistics and random forest reduced around 520 V-J features to about 13, which were used in a naive Bayes classifier (R e1071). The Morisita-Horn index was used to measure how similar the thyroid and blood repertoires were. The public reads were run again by TCRdb, first through fastp at Q25 and then through MiXCR, and only productive beta chains were kept. Each entry is one CDR3 protein sequence, shown with its most common DNA and genes. The V and J calls, along with clone size, are taken from TCRdb and not from the paper's own processing. This sample gives about 840,000 distinct CDR3 sequences in total; about two fifths of them show up just once. Approximately 10% of the sample is in the top ten clones.

Broad study findings and their caveats: During validation, the model predicted progression to ophthalmopathy a median of around 7 months ahead of onset, with around 71% sensitivity and less than 85% specificity. Most expanded thyroid clonotypes (frequency above 0.001) were also found in blood, which suggests that blood repertoires may mirror thyroid immune responses. No statistical method was used to set the sample size in advance, and investigators knew the group allocation. A model built on a 13 V-J signature distinguished ophthalmopathy from stable hyperthyroidism, reaching 85% to 90% sensitivity and around 81% specificity in cross-validation and 80%/75% in testing.

The clonotype was recovered from a man aged 18-30 years with Graves' hyperthyroidism. Source material: blood. This receptor chain uses TRBV12-3 or TRBV12-4 and TRBJ1-5, with the D gene not clear enough to name. The nucleotides are TGTGCCAGCAATTTCCCGGTGGAGTTCGGGCAGCCCCAGCATTTT. Translation gives CASNFPVEFGQPQHF.